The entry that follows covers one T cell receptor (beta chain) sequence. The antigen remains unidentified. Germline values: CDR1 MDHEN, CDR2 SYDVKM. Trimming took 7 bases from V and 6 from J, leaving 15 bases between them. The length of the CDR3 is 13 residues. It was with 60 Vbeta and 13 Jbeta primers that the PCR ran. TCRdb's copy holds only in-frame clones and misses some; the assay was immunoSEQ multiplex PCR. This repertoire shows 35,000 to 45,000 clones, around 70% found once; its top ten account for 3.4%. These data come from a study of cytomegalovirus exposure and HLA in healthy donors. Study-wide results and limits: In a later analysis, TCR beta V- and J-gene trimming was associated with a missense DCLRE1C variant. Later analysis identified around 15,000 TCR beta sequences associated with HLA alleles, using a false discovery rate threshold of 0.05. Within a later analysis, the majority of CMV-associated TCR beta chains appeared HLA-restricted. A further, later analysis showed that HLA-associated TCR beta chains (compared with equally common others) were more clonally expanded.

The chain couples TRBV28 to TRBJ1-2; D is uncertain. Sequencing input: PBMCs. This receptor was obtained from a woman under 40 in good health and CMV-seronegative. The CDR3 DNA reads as TGTGCCAGCAATCCCTCAGGATACGATGGCTACACCTTC. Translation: CASNPSGYDGYTF.